What follows describes a single T cell receptor beta chain. The entry originates in a study of blood T cell repertoires in COVID-19. Method: immunoSEQ multiplex PCR; TCRdb's copy keeps in-frame clones and lacks some. Of fewer than 250,000 clones listed, 83% are singletons. CDR3 length: 13 amino acids. CDR1 and CDR2 (germline): ENHRY, SYGVKD. With 7 bases clipped from V and 8 bases from J, the junction kept 7 bases outside the gene matches. Sequenced input: peripheral blood. The clonotype was recovered from a woman aged 45-65 years with acute or convalescent COVID-19. The chain has TRBV10-3 and TRBJ1-4; the match to TRBD1 covers 7 bases. CDR3 coding DNA: TGTGCCATCACCAGGGGGTATGACGAAAAACTGTTTTTT. Protein product: CAITRGYDEKLFF.